Given below is one T cell receptor beta chain in context. V lost 5 bases to trimming and J lost 3 bases; unmatched junction nucleotides: 5. Per the germline V gene, CDR1 is SEHNR and CDR2 is FQNEAQ (reference sequence). There are 15 residues in the CDR3. This entry belongs to a study of cytomegalovirus exposure and HLA in healthy donors. The PCR had 60 Vbeta and 13 Jbeta primers. The protocol was immunoSEQ multiplex PCR, while the TCRdb copy is restricted to in-frame clones and leaves out a portion. The sample includes roughly 180,000 clones, about 9% seen only once; the top ten take 1% to 1.5%. This TCR was sampled from a woman aged 25 to 45 in good health and CMV-seropositive. This chain uses TRBV7-9 with TRBJ2-7; 12 bases are shared with TRBD1. Sequences were obtained from PBMCs. The CDR3 protein is CASSRGTGGHYEQYF. The CDR3 region has the DNA TGTGCCAGCAGCCGAGGGACAGGGGGCCACTACGAGCAGTACTTC.